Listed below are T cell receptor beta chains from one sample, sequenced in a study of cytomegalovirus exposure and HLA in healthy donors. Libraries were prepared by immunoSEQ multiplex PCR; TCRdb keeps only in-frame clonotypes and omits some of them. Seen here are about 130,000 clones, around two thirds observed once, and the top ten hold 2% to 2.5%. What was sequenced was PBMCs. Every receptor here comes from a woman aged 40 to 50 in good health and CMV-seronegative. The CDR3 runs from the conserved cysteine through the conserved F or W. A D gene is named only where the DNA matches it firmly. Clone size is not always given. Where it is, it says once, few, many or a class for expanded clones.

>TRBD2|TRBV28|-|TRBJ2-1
CASSTHLRGGDYNEQFF
TGTGCCAGCAGTACCCATCTGCGGGGGGGCGACTACAATGAGCAGTTCTTC
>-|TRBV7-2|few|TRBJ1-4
CASSFTTNEKLFF
TGTGCCAGCAGTTTTACAACTAATGAAAAACTGTTTTTT
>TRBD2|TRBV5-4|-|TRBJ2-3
CASNPHNGGADF
TGTGCCAGCAACCCACATAACGGGGGGGCGGATTTT
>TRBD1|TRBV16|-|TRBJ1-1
CASSQDRVTEAFF
TGTGCCAGCAGCCAAGACAGGGTAACTGAAGCTTTCTTT
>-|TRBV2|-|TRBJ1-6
CASSPVQWSYNSPLHF
TGTGCCAGCAGTCCAGTTCAGTGGTCCTATAATTCACCCCTCCACTTT
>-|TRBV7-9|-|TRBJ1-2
CASSSGGVYGYTF
TGTGCCAGCAGCTCGGGGGGAGTCTATGGCTACACCTTC
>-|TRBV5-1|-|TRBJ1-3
CASSSGRVFQNTIYF
TGCGCCAGCAGCTCCGGTCGGGTTTTTCAAAACACCATATATTTT
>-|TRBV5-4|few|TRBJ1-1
CASSLQGREITEAFF
TGTGCCAGCAGCTTGCAGGGTAGGGAAATCACTGAAGCTTTCTTT
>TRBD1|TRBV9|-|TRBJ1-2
CASSPGQGVNYGYTF
TGTGCCAGCAGCCCGGGACAGGGGGTTAACTATGGCTACACCTTC
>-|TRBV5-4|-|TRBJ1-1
CASHLGTGVVLGTEAFF
TGTGCCAGCCATCTTGGAACGGGAGTGGTTTTGGGGACTGAAGCTTTCTTT
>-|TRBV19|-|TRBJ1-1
CASSIHRRGGTEAFF
TGTGCCAGTAGTATCCATCGTAGGGGGGGCACTGAAGCTTTCTTT
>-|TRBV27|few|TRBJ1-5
CASSSTGISNQPQHF
TGTGCCAGCAGCTCAACCGGGATTAGCAATCAGCCCCAGCATTTT
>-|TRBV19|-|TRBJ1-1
CASSSRGTEAFF
TGTGCCAGTAGTTCGCGCGGCACTGAAGCTTTCTTT
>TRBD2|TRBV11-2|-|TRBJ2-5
CASSSTSVREAQYF
TGTGCCAGCAGCTCGACTAGCGTTCGGGAGGCCCAGTACTTC
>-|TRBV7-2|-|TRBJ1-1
CASRQGTTEAFF
TGTGCCAGCAGGCAGGGTACCACTGAAGCTTTCTTT
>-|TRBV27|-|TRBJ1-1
CASSFEGRGTEAFF
TGTGCCAGCAGTTTCGAGGGAAGAGGGACTGAAGCTTTCTTT
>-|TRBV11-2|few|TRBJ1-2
CASSLDPAGGAGGNYGYTF
TGTGCCAGCAGCTTAGACCCAGCGGGGGGGGCAGGAGGTAACTATGGCTACACCTTC
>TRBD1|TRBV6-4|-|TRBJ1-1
CASSDAGQGANGAFF
TGTGCCAGCAGTGACGCCGGACAGGGGGCGAATGGAGCTTTCTTT
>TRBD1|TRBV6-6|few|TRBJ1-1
CASRPGGNTEAFF
TGTGCCAGCAGGCCAGGGGGGAACACTGAAGCTTTCTTT
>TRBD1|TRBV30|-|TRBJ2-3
CAWSGTGGSLDTQYF
TGTGCCTGGAGTGGGACAGGGGGTTCGTTGGATACGCAGTATTTT
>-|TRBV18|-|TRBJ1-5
CASSPRGDSNQPQHF
TGTGCCAGCTCACCACGGGGGGATAGCAATCAGCCCCAGCATTTT
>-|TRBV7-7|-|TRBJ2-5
CASSLGRGTPGETQYF
TGTGCCAGCAGCTTAGGGCGTGGGACTCCAGGAGAGACCCAGTACTTC
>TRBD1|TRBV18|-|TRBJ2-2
CASSPLEFQGATIGELFF
TGTGCCAGCTCACCACTCGAGTTTCAGGGGGCAACGATCGGGGAGCTGTTTTTT
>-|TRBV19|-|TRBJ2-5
CASSRGGTLQETQYF
TGTGCCAGTAGTCGAGGGGGAACCCTTCAAGAGACCCAGTACTTC
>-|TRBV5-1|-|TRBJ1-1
CATRLEASGKGEAFF
TGCGCCACCCGCTTGGAGGCATCGGGGAAGGGTGAAGCTTTCTTT
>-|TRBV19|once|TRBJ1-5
CASSPGDYSNQPQHF
TGTGCCAGTAGTCCGGGGGACTATAGCAATCAGCCCCAGCATTTT
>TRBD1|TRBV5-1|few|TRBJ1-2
CASSLDTTGVGYTF
TGCGCCAGCAGCTTGGATACGACAGGGGTTGGCTACACCTTC
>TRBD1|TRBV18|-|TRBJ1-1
CASSPRTGDTEAFF
TGTGCCAGCTCACCACGTACAGGGGACACTGAAGCTTTCTTT
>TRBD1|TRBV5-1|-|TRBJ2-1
CASSWGQGAYNEQFF
TGCGCCAGCAGCTGGGGACAGGGGGCCTACAATGAGCAGTTCTTC